This T cell receptor (beta chain) was found in a study of blood T cells in healthy people across ages (dated by TCRdb to about 2015). Regarding the research as a whole: In model experiments, roughly one uniquely barcoded TCR beta cDNA molecule per two T cells was captured by template switching. To track age-related changes in TCR beta repertoire diversity, the study relied on deep sequencing normalized with unique cDNA molecular identifiers. Donors were grouped into four age groups: young (average approximately 15 years), middle-aged (39), aged (about 59) and long-lived (around 80). For two donors (one aged 18 to 29 and one aged 80 or older), the study analyzed two additional independent replicas of 1 million unique cDNA reads from the same blood draw. To avoid experimental bias, donors of different ages were distributed randomly across sequencing lanes. Overall results and qualifications from the work: As age increased, observed TCR beta diversity per million T cells dropped in a roughly linear way, and a significant reduction was already evident by age approximately 40. There was a strong correlation between observed TCR beta diversity and the percentage of naive T cells measured by flow cytometry. Compared with the aged group, more naive CD4+ T cells, fewer expanded clones and increased TCR diversity were shown by the long-lived group, suggesting age selection. Estimates of total diversity based on one million sequenced T cells were considered lower bounds and underestimates. Because the CMV infection status of the donors was unknown, age-related changes in expanded clonotypes may potentially have been confounded. Because profiling used bulk unsorted PBMCs, naive and antigen-experienced compartments could not be compared conclusively.

Library preparation was by 5' RACE. Sequencing was performed on an Illumina HiSeq 2500. The second PCR ran for roughly 7 to 11 cycles and used a J-beta primer mix along with a sample-barcoded 5' primer. A template-switch 5' adaptor carrying 12 random nucleotides introduced a unique molecular identifier onto each TCR beta cDNA molecule. Each sample yielded at least 2.5 million CDR3-containing paired-end reads. The Mint cDNA synthesis kit, primed by a TRBC-specific oligonucleotide, was used to synthesize first-strand cDNA from all RNA. All cDNA was treated with uracil-DNA glycosylase and then went through a first 18-cycle PCR with the universal primers M1SS and BC2_uni_R. Concerning the study's data processing: For normalization, 1 million high-quality reads were randomly selected from each sample, with every read carrying a distinct molecular identifier. Instead of being binned into consensus sequences, reads with shared molecular identifiers were discarded. MiTCR, set to a Q25 quality threshold and the strictest error-elimination algorithm, was used for CDR3 identification, clonotype clustering and error correction. Lower-bound total TCR beta diversity was estimated with a nonparametric unseen species model using Euler transformation. TCRdb reprocessing: public reads trimmed at Q25 with fastp, clones called with MiXCR, in-frame beta chains kept. Records with the same CDR3 protein are collapsed into one entry carrying the most frequent genes and DNA. What appears here as the V and J calls and clone size reflects TCRdb's work, not the paper's. The sample table shows around 620,000 distinct CDR3 sequences, and roughly 28% are seen once. The top ten clonotypes cover approximately 17% of the sample.

Systemically healthy Caucasian individuals from Russia, about 38 in total and aged about 6 to 95 years, were included as donors. Each donor gave approximately 9.3 milliliters of peripheral blood, collected into EDTA-treated Vacutainer tubes. Ficoll-Paque density-gradient centrifugation was used to isolate PBMCs, with at least 6.5 million per sample. Total RNA, at least 5.5 micrograms per sample, was extracted from PBMCs with Trizol reagent. For every donor, an aliquot of PBMCs went through flow cytometry to measure the percentages of naive CD45RAhigh/CD27high T cells. From a lookup of the germline V gene (reference sequence), CDR1 and CDR2 are SEHNR and FQNEAQ. V loses 3 bases, J loses 0 bases, and the germline ends lie 12 bases apart. From its cysteine to its phenylalanine, the CDR3 spans 16 amino acids. Just CDR3 DNA is preserved here, 48 bases in frame from base 1. To note about this clonotype: No antigen is known for it. Qualities for individual bases were not recorded, and no much larger clone is one base off.

The receptor was isolated from a woman between 65 and 79 years old in good health. The specimen was blood. The chain employs TRBV7-9 and TRBJ2-1, and the D gene may be TRBD1, 5 bases matching. The CDR3 sequence is CASSFIGVSSYNEQFF. The DNA sequence reads TGTGCCAGCAGCTTCATAGGGGTCAGCTCCTACAATGAGCAGTTCTTC. The full variable domain, with segments outside the CDR3 supplied by the reference TRBV7-9 and TRBJ2-1 proteins, appears as DTGVSQNPRHKITKRGQNVTFRCDPISEHNRLYWYRQTLGQGPEFLTYFQNEAQLEKSRLLSDRFSAERPKGSFSTLEIQRTEQGDSAMYLCASSFIGVSSYNEQFFGPGTRLTVL.